This T cell receptor beta chain is drawn from a study of blood T cell repertoires in COVID-19. Measured with immunoSEQ multiplex PCR; TCRdb has only the in-frame clones, and not every one. Of 160,000 or so clones listed, 65% to 85% were seen once; the top ten hold 9.5% to 11%. Germline CDR1 is WSHSY and CDR2 is SAAADI. The CDR3 contains 15 residues. Trimming at V came to 6 bases and at J to 2 bases, leaving 4 bases not matched to a gene. The chain recombines TRBV10-2 with TRBJ2-3, with 11 bases identical to TRBD2. The sequenced material came from peripheral blood. This sequence was found in a man between 60 and 75 years old with active or convalescent COVID-19. The CDR3 bases are TGCGCCAGCAGCAAACTAGCGGGGGCCACAGATACGCAGTATTTT. Translation gives CASSKLAGATDTQYF.